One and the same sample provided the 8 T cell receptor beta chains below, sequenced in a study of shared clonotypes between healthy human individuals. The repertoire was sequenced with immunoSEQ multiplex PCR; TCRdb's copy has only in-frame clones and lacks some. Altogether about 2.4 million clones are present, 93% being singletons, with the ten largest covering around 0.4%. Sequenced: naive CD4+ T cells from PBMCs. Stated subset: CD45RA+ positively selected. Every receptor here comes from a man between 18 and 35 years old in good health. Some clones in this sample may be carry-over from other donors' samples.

The CDR3 here is CASSYSFSGQIYEQYF. The CDR3 DNA reads TGTGCCAGCAGTTACTCGTTTTCGGGACAGATCTACGAGCAGTACTTC. The chain employs TRBV6-6 and TRBJ2-7; TRBD1 matches at 7 bases. The germline V gene encodes CDR1 MNHNY and CDR2 SVGAGI (reference sequence). This CDR3 has 16 residues. J lost 3 bases, V lost 0 bases, and 8 bases had no gene match.

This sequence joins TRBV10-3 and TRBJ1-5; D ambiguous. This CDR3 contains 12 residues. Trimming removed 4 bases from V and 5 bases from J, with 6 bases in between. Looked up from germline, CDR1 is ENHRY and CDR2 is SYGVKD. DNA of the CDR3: TGTGCCATCAGTGGAGTAGATCAGCCCCAGCATTTT. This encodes CAISGVDQPQHF.

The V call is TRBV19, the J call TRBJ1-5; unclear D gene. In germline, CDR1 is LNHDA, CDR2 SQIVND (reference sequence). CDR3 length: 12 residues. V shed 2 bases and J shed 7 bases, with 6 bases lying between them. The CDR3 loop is CASSISDQPQHF. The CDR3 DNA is TGTGCCAGTAGTATAAGCGACCAGCCCCAGCATTTT. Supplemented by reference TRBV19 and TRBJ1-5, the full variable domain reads DGGITQSPKYLFRKEGQNVTLSCEQNLNHDAMYWYRQDPGQGLRLIYYSQIVNDFQKGDIAEGYSVSREKKESFPLTVTSAQKNPTAFYLCASSISDQPQHFGDGTRLSIL.

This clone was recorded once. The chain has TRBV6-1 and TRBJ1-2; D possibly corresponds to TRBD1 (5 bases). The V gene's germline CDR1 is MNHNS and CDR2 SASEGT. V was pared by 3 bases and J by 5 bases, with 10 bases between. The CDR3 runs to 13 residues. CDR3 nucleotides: TGTGCCAGCAGTGATGCAGGGATGTATGGCTACACCTTC. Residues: CASSDAGMYGYTF.

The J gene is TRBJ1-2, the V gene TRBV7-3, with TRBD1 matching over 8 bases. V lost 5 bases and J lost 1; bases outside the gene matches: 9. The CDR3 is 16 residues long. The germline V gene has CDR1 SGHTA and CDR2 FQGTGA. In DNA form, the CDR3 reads TGTGCCAGCAGCGGGGACAGGACTACATTTAACTATGGCTACACCTTC. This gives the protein CASSGDRTTFNYGYTF.

As DNA, the CDR3 is TGTGCCAGCAGACGGACAGGGGGCGTAGAGACCCAGTACTTC. Translating it yields CASRRTGGVETQYF. The chain employs TRBV7-2 and TRBJ2-5, with 11 bases aligning to TRBD1. The CDR3 has 14 residues. Trimming removed 6 bases from V and 4 bases from J; junction bases left unmatched: 4. CDR1 SGHTA and CDR2 FQGNSA come from the germline V gene.

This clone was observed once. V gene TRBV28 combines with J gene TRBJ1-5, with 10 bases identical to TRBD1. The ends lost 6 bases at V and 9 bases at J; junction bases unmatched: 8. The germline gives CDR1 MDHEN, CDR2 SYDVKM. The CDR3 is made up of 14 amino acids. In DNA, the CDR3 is TGTGCCAGCAGCTCGGGACAGGGGAGCCGGCCCCAGCATTTT. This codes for CASSSGQGSRPQHF.

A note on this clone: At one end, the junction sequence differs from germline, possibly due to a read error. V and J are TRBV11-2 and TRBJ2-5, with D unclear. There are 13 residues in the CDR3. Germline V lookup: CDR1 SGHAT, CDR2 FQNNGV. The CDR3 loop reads CASSFFDQETQYF. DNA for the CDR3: TGTGCCAGCAGCTTTTTTGACCAGGAGACCCAGTACTTC.